The T cell receptor (beta chain) under discussion was sequenced for a study of cytomegalovirus exposure and HLA in healthy donors. Study summary: One earlier analysis, a look at around 170 million T cells, found roughly 110 million unique TCR beta sequences.

This clone was seen a few times. Donors were ostensibly healthy at sampling, although undocumented immune exposures were probable. PCR was performed using 60 Vbeta and 13 Jbeta primers. Repertoires were generated with immunoSEQ multiplex PCR, while TCRdb's copy carries only in-frame clones and drops some. Of 150,000 to 200,000 clones in the sample, 9.5% to 15% were seen once. The CDR3 is 16 residues long. Germline CDR1 and CDR2: SGHRS and YFSETQ. Trimming cost V 4 bases and J 3 bases, with 17 bases left between them. The sequencing input was PBMCs. The clonotype was recovered from a man aged 45-65 years in good health and CMV-seropositive. The J gene is TRBJ2-1, the V gene TRBV5-1; possibly TRBD2 for D (6 bases). CDR3 DNA: TGCGCCAGCAGCCCCCAAATCGGGGGTGGCTACAATGAGCAGTTCTTC. As protein: CASSPQIGGGYNEQFF. The variable domain in full, completed from reference TRBV5-1 and TRBJ2-1, reads KAGVTQTPRYLIKTRGQQVTLSCSPISGHRSVSWYQQTPGQGLQFLFEYFSETQRNKGNFPGRFSGRQFSNSRSEMNVSTLELGDSALYLCASSPQIGGGYNEQFFGPGTRLTVL.